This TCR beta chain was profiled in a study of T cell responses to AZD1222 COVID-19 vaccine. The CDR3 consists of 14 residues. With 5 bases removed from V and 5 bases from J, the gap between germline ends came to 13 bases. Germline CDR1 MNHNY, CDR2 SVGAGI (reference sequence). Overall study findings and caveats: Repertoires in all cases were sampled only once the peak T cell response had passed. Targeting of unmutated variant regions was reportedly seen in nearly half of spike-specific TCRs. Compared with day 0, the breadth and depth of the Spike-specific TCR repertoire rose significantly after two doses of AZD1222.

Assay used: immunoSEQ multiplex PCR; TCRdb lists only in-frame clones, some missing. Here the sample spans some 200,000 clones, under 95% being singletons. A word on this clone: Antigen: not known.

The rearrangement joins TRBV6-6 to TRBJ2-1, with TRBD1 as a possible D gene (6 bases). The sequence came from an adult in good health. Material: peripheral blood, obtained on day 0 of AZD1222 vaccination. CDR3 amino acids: CASSTGTPNNEQFF. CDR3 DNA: TGTGCCAGCAGTACTGGGACACCGAACAATGAGCAGTTCTTC.